Listed here are 22 T cell receptor beta chains from one sample, sequenced in a study of T-cell memory formation after mild COVID-19. TCRdb itself ran the 5' RACE reads through MiXCR, one entry per CDR3 protein. The profile covers 350,000 or so distinct CDR3 sequences, with roughly 20% appearing a single time and about an eighth taken by the ten largest. The sequencing sample was made of PBMCs or a T cell subset sorted from them (not recorded which). These receptors originate from an adult woman who had mild COVID-19 (a few samples of this study predate the infection). Cell type and time point are not known.

V usage is TRBV6-5 and J usage is TRBJ2-6; the D gene is possibly TRBD2 (6 bases). V was pared by 8 bases and J by 0 bases, with 11 bases between. Germline-derived CDR1 and CDR2 are MNHEY and SVGAGI. CDR3 length: 15 residues. DNA of the CDR3: TGTGCCAGCGGGCAGGGACTCTCTGGGGCCAACGTCCTGACTTTC. Encoded protein: CASGQGLSGANVLTF.

This clonotype occurred a few times. V usage is TRBV18 and J usage is TRBJ1-3; no firm D call. CDR1 and CDR2 (germline): KGHSH, LQKENI. The germline V and J ends were trimmed by 4 bases and 0 bases, with 10 bases remaining between them. The CDR3 totals 15 residues. The CDR3 sequence: CASSLPDYSGNTIYF. The CDR3 DNA reads TGTGCCAGCTCACTTCCGGACTACTCTGGAAACACCATATATTTT.

V usage is TRBV15 and J usage is TRBJ1-5; D call uncertain. V lost 0 bases, J lost 7 bases, and 7 bases lay in between. This CDR3 spans 13 amino acids. The germline V gene has CDR1 LNHNV and CDR2 YYDKDF (reference sequence). CDR3 loop: CATSRDLGQPQHF. CDR3 in DNA: TGTGCCACCAGCAGAGATTTGGGGCAGCCCCAGCATTTT.

This clonotype was counted only a few times. The J gene is TRBJ2-1, the V gene TRBV12-3 or TRBV12-4; no definite D call. Trimming removed 5 bases at V and 4 bases at J, with 9 bases between. The CDR3 is 13 amino acids. The CDR3, as DNA: TGTGCCAGCAGTGAAAGAGAGTACAATGAGCAGTTCTTC. This codes for CASSEREYNEQFF.

This clonotype was counted only a few times. The V gene is TRBV12-3 or TRBV12-4, the J gene TRBJ1-4; 9 bases map to TRBD1. V was clipped by 6 bases and J by 10 bases; unmatched bases: 6. This CDR3 is built from 13 residues. This CDR3 reads CASRIQGQGKLFF. The CDR3 DNA follows: TGTGCCAGCAGGATACAGGGACAGGGAAAACTGTTTTTT.

The rearrangement joins TRBV3-1 to TRBJ1-2; unclear D gene. The CDR3 has 14 amino acids. The V end was cut by 0 bases, the J end by 6 bases, with 11 bases between. Germline V gene data show CDR1 as LGHDT and CDR2 as YNNKEL (reference sequence). The CDR3 is CASSQDNGGDGYTF. The CDR3, as DNA: TGTGCCAGCAGCCAAGATAACGGTGGTGATGGCTACACCTTC.

The genes are TRBV15 and TRBJ2-7, with 9 bases identical to TRBD2. The junction had 16 bases not matched to a gene; V was cut back by 5 bases and J by 5 bases. In germline, CDR1 is LNHNV, CDR2 YYDKDF (reference sequence). The CDR3 totals 17 residues. Written as DNA, the CDR3 is TGTGCCACCAGCTCAGATCTGGCGGGAGGGTCTGTTCACGAGCAGTACTTC. This translates into CATSSDLAGGSVHEQYF.

The genes are TRBV11-3 and TRBJ2-1, with 9 bases identical to TRBD2. V lost 8 bases and J lost 10; bases outside the gene matches: 12. The CDR3 consists of 14 residues. The germline CDR1 and CDR2 sequences are SGHNT and YENEEA. This CDR3 is CASSFSGSRGEQFF. In DNA, the CDR3 is TGTGCCAGCTCCTTTAGCGGGAGTAGGGGAGAGCAGTTCTTC.

This clonotype was counted only a few times. This chain uses TRBV19 with TRBJ2-3; TRBD1 matches at 10 bases. The V gene's germline CDR1 is LNHDA and CDR2 SQIVND (reference sequence). J was trimmed by 1 base and V by 2 bases; bases with no gene match: 6. This CDR3 has 17 amino acids. CDR3 sequence (DNA): TGTGCCAGTAGTATAACTGGGACAGGGGCCCGCACAGATACGCAGTATTTT. This codes for CASSITGTGARTDTQYF.

The rearrangement joins TRBV4-2 to TRBJ1-3, with D possibly being TRBD1 (6 bases). This CDR3 region has 15 residues. CDR1 LGHNA and CDR2 YNFKEQ come from the germline V gene. V was trimmed by 8 bases and J by 0 bases, leaving 14 bases between them. The CDR3 protein is CASSRGQDSGNTIYF. Written as DNA, the CDR3 is TGTGCCAGCTCGCGGGGGCAAGACTCTGGAAACACCATATATTTT.

The rearrangement joins TRBV4-3 to TRBJ2-7; D remains unclear. CDR1 and CDR2 from the germline V gene are LGHNA and YSLEER. The CDR3 is made up of 15 amino acids. V lost 0 bases to trimming and J lost 3 bases, with 12 bases between them. The CDR3 region is CASSQELGRDYEQYF. CDR3 DNA: TGCGCCAGCAGCCAAGAACTTGGCCGAGACTACGAGCAGTACTTC.

V is TRBV6-5 and J is TRBJ2-7, with a tentative D call TRBD2 (5 bases). This CDR3 contains 14 residues. V was cut by 2 bases and J by 12 bases, with 20 bases left in between. From germline, CDR1 is MNHEY and CDR2 SVGAGI. CDR3 in DNA: TGTGCCAGCAGTTACGGAGGTACCTCTCTTACCCGGTACTTC. Translation: CASSYGGTSLTRYF.

This chain uses TRBV5-5 with TRBJ2-7; possibly TRBD1 or TRBD2 for D (5 bases each). The CDR3 extends over 14 amino acids. Germline loops: CDR1 SGHKS, CDR2 YYEKEE (reference sequence). V was clipped by 1 base and J by 2 bases, with 10 bases between them. CDR3 sequence reads: CASSLLWGPYEQYF. CDR3 sequence (DNA): TGTGCCAGCAGCTTGCTCTGGGGACCCTACGAGCAGTACTTC.

In this sample, this clonotype turned up a few times. The chain has TRBV3-1 and TRBJ1-1; maybe TRBD1 (5 bases). Germline CDR1 LGHDT, CDR2 YNNKEL (reference sequence). With 4 bases removed from V and 5 bases from J, the gap between germline ends came to 14 bases. The CDR3 is 14 residues long. CDR3 residues: CASSPSDSLTEAFF. The CDR3 DNA is TGTGCCAGCAGCCCTTCCGACAGCCTGACTGAAGCTTTCTTT.

In its sample, this clonotype was seen many times. V and J are TRBV5-1 and TRBJ2-1; 7 positions match TRBD1. Germline V gene sequence: CDR1 SGHRS, CDR2 YFSETQ. The length of the CDR3 is 14 residues. After removal of 0 bases from V and 8 bases from J, the junction contained 5 bases not matched to a gene. The CDR3 loop is CASSLGDSVDEQFF. In nucleotides, the CDR3 is TGCGCCAGCAGCTTGGGGGACAGTGTAGATGAGCAGTTCTTC.

The chain joins TRBV4-1 to TRBJ2-7; D unresolved. This CDR3 region has 16 residues. CDR1 and CDR2 (germline): MGHRA, YSYEKL. V lost 0 bases to trimming and J lost 3 bases, with 15 bases between them. CDR3 bases: TGCGCCAGCAGCCAAGAATTAGTCCAACGGATCTACGAGCAGTACTTC. Protein product: CASSQELVQRIYEQYF.

The sample holds a few counts of this clonotype. The gene calls are TRBV5-5 and TRBJ2-5, with TRBD2 identical over 14 bases. Germline-derived CDR1 and CDR2 are SGHKS and YYEKEE (reference sequence). Trimming cost V 4 bases and J 4 bases; bases outside gene matches: 21. This CDR3 has 21 residues. CDR3 DNA: TGTGCCAGCAGCGAAGGCAGCGGGACTAGCGGGAGTGCCCCCCGGGGAGAGACCCAGTACTTC. This translates into CASSEGSGTSGSAPRGETQYF.

This clonotype was counted a few times. The chain has TRBV30 and TRBJ2-3, with D possibly matching TRBD2 (6 bases). The CDR3 contains 13 residues. Between the trimmed V and J ends, which lost 3 bases and 4 bases, there was a span of 11 bases. Germline loops: CDR1 GTSNPN, CDR2 SVGIG (reference sequence). The CDR3 DNA reads as TGTGCCTGGAGCACCAGACTAGCAGATACGCAGTATTTT. This translates into CAWSTRLADTQYF.

V gene TRBV5-1 combines with J gene TRBJ1-1, with 7 bases identical to TRBD1. The CDR3 has 14 residues. V lost 0 bases to trimming and J lost 4 bases; unmatched junction nucleotides: 3. Germline loops: CDR1 SGHRS, CDR2 YFSETQ. CDR3 sequence: CASSLGTGATEAFF. The CDR3 DNA sequence: TGCGCCAGCAGCTTGGGAACAGGGGCCACTGAAGCTTTCTTT.

This clonotype has only a few counts. The chain has TRBV25-1 and TRBJ2-7, with D perhaps TRBD1 (6 bases). This CDR3 region has 16 residues. V dropped 3 bases and J dropped 3 bases, with 18 bases sitting between them. CDR1 and CDR2 (germline): MGHDK, SYGVNS. CDR3 DNA sequence: TGTGCCAGCAGTGAGTTATATTCAGGGGCTCACTACGAGCAGTACTTC. Translation: CASSELYSGAHYEQYF.

The rearrangement uses TRBV6-1 and TRBJ1-2; D gene ambiguous. Between the trimmed V and J ends, which lost 1 base and 1 base, there was a span of 22 bases. Germline V gives CDR1 MNHNS, CDR2 SASEGT. This CDR3 has 19 amino acids. CDR3 coding DNA: TGTGCCAGCAGTGAAGTAAAACTATCGAGGACGCCCCTTAACTATGGCTACACCTTC. Protein product: CASSEVKLSRTPLNYGYTF.

This clonotype was picked up a small number of times. The chain recombines TRBV3-1 with TRBJ2-4; 9 bases agree with TRBD1. There are 19 residues in the CDR3. V shed 4 bases and J 1 base; nucleotides not matched to a gene: 14. Germline assignment: CDR1 LGHDT and CDR2 YNNKEL (reference sequence). Written as DNA, the CDR3 is TGTGCCAGCAGCCCTACCGGGACAGGGCTTCTTGGGGCCAAAAACATTCAGTACTTC. This encodes CASSPTGTGLLGAKNIQYF. The complete variable domain, with remaining parts taken from reference TRBV3-1 and TRBJ2-4, reads DTAVSQTPKYLVTQMGNDKSIKCEQNLGHDTMYWYKQDSKKFLKIMFSYNNKELIINETVPNRFSPKSPDKAHLNLHINSLELGDSAVYFCASSPTGTGLLGAKNIQYFGAGTRLSVL.